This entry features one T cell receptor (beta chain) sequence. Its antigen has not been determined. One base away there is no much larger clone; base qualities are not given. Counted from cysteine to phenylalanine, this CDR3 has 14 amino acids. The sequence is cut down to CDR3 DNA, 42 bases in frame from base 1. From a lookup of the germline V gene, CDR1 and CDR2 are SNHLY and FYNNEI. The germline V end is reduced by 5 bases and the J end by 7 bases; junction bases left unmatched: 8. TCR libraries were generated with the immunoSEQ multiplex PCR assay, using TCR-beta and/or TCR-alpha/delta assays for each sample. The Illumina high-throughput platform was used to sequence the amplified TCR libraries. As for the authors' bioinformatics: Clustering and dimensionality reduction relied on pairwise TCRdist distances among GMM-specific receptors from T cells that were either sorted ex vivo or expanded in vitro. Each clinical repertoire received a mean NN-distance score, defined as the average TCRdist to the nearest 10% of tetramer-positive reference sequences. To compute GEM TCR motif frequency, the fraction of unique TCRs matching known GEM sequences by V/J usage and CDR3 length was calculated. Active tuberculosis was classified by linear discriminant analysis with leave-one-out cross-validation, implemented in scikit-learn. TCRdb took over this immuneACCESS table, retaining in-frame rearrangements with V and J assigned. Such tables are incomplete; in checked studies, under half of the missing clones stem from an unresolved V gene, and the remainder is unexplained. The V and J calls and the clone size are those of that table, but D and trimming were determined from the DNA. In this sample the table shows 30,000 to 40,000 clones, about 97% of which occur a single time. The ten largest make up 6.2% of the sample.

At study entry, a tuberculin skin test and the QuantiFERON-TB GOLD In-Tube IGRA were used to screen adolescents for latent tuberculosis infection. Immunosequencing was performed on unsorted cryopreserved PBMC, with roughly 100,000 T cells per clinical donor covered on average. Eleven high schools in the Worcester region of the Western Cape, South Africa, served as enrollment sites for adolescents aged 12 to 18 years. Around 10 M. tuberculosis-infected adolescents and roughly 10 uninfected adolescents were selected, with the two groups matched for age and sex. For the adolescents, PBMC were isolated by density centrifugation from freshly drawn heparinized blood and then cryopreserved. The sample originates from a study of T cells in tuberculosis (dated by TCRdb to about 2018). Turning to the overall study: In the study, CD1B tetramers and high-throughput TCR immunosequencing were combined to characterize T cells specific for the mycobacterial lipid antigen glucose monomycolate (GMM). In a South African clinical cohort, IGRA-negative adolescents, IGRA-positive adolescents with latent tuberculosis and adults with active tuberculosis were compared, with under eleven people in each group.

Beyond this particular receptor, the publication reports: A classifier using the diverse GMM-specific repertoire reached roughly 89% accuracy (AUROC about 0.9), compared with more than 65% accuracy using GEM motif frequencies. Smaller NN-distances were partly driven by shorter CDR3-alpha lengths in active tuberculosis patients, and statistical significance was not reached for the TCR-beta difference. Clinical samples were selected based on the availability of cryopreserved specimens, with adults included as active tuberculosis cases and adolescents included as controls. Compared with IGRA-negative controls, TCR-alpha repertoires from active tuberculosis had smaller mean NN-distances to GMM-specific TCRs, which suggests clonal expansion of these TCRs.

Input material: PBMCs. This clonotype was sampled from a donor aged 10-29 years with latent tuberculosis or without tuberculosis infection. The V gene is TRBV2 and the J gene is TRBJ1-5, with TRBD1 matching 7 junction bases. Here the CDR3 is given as CASSMTGLGQPQHF. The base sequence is TGTGCCAGCAGTATGACAGGGCTCGGCCAGCCCCAGCATTTT.